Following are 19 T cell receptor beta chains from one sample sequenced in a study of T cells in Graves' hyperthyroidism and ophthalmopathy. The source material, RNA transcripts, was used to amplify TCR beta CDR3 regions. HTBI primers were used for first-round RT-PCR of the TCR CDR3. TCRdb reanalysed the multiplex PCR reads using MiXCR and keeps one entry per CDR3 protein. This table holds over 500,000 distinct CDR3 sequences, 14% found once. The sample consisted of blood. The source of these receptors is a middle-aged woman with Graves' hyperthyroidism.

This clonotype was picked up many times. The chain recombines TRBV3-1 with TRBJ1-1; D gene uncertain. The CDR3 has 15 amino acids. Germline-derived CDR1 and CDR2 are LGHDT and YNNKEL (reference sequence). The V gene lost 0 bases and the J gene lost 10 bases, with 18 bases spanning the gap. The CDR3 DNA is TGTGCCAGCAGCCAAGATCTCGTTGAGGGTAAGGGAGCTTTCTTT. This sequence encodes CASSQDLVEGKGAFF.

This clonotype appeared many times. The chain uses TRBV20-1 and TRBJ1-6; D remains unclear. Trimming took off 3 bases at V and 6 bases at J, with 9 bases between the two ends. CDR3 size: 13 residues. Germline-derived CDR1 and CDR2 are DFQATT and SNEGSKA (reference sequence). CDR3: CSASSPGNSPLHF. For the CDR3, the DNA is TGCAGTGCTAGTTCCCCGGGTAATTCACCCCTCCACTTT.

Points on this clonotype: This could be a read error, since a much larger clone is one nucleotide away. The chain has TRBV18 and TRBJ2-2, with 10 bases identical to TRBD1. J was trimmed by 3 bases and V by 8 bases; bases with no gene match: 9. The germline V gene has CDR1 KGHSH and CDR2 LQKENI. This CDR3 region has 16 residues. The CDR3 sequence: CASPRQGASDTGELFF. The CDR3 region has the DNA TGTGCCAGCCCACGACAGGGGGCCTCCGACACCGGGGAGCTGTTTTTT.

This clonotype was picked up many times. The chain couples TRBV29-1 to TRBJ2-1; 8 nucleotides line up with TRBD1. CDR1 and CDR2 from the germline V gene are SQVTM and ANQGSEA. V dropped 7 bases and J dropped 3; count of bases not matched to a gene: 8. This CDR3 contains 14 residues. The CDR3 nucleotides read TGCAGCGCCCGGGGACAGGTTAACTACAATGAGCAGTTCTTC. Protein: CSARGQVNYNEQFF.

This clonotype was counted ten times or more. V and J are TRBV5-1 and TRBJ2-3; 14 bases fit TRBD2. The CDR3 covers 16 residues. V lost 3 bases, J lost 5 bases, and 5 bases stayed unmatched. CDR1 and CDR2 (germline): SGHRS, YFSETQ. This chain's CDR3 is CASSSGLAGVGDTQYF. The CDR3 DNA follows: TGCGCCAGCAGCTCGGGACTAGCGGGAGTCGGAGATACGCAGTATTTT. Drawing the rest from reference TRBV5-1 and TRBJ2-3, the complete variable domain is KAGVTQTPRYLIKTRGQQVTLSCSPISGHRSVSWYQQTPGQGLQFLFEYFSETQRNKGNFPGRFSGRQFSNSRSEMNVSTLELGDSALYLCASSSGLAGVGDTQYFGPGTRLTVL.

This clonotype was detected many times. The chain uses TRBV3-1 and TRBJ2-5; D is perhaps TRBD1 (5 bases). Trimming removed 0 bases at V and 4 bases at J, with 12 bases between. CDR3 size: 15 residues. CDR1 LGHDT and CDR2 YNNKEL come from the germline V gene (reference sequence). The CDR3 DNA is TGTGCCAGCAGCCAAGACGGGCAGGGTAGAGAGACCCAGTACTTC. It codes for CASSQDGQGRETQYF.

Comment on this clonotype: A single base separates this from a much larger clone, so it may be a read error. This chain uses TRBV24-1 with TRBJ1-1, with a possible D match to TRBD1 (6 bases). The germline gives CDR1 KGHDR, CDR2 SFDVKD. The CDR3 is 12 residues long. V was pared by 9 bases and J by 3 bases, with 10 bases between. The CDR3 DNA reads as TGTGCCACCGGGAACAGGGACACTGAAGCTTTCTTT. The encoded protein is CATGNRDTEAFF.

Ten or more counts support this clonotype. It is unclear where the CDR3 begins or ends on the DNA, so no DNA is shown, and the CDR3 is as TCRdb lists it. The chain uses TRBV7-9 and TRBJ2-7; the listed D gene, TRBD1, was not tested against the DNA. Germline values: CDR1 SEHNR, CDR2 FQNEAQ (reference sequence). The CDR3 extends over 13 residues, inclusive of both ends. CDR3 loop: CASSSSGQYEQYF.

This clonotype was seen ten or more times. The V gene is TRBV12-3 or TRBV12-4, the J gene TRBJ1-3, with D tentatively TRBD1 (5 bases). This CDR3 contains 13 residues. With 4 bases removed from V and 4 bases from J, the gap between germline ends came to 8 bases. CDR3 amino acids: CASSSGAGNTIYF. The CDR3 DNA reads TGTGCCAGCAGTTCCGGGGCAGGAAACACCATATATTTT.

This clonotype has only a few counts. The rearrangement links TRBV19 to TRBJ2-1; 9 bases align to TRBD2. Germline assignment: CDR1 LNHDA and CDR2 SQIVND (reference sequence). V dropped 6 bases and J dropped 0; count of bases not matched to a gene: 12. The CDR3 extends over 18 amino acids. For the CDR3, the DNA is TGTGCCAGTAGCCCTGGACTAGCGTACACAAGCTCCTACAATGAGCAGTTCTTC. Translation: CASSPGLAYTSSYNEQFF.

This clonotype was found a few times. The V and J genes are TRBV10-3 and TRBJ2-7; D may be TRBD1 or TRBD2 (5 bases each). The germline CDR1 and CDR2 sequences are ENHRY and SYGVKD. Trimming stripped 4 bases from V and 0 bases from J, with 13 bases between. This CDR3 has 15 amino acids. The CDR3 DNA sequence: TGTGCCATCAGTGGGGGACCCACGAGCTCCTACGAGCAGTACTTC. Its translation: CAISGGPTSSYEQYF.

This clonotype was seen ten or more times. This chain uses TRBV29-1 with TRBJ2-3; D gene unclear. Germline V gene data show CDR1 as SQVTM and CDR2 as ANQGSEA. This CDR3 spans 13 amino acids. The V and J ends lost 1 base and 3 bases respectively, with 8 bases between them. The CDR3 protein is CSVEGVGTDTQYF. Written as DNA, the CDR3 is TGCAGCGTTGAAGGCGTGGGGACAGATACGCAGTATTTT.

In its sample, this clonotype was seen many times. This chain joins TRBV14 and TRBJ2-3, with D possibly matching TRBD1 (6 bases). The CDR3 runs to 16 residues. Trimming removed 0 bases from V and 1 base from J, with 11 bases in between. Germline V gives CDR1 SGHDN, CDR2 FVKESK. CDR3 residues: CASSQDGQWGTDTQYF. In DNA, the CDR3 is TGTGCCAGCAGCCAAGATGGACAGTGGGGCACAGATACGCAGTATTTT.

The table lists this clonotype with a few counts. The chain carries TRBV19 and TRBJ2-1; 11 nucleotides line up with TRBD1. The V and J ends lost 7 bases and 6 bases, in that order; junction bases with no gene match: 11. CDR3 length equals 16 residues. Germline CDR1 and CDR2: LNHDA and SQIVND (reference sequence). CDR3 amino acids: CASIGTGTGGVNEQFF. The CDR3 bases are TGTGCCAGTATAGGGACCGGGACAGGGGGAGTCAATGAGCAGTTCTTC.

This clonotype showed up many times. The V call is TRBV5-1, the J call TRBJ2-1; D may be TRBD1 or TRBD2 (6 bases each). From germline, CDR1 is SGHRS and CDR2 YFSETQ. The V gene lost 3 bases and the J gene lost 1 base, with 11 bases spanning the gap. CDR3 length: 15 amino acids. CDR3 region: CASSSTGTSYNEQFF. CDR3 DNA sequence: TGCGCCAGCAGCTCTACAGGGACTTCCTACAATGAGCAGTTCTTC.

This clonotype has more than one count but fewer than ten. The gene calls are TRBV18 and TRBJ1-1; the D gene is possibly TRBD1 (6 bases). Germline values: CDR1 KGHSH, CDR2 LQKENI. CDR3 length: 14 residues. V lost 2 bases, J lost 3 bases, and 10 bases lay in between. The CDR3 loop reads CASSPLRTDTEAFF. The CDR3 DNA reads TGTGCCAGCTCACCATTGAGGACAGACACTGAAGCTTTCTTT. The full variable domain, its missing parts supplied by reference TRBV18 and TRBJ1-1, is NAGVMQNPRHLVRRRGQEARLRCSPMKGHSHVYWYRQLPEEGLKFMVYLQKENIIDESGMPKERFSAEFPKEGPSILRIQQVVRGDSAAYFCASSPLRTDTEAFFGQGTRLTVV.

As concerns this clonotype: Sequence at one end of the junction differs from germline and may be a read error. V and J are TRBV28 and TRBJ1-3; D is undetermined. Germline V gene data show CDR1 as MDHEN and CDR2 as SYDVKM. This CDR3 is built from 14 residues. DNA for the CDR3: TGTGCCAGCAGCTTGACGACCTCTGGAAACACCATATGTTTT. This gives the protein CASSLTTSGNTICF. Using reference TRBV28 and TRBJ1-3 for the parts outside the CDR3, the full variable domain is DVKVTQSSRYLVKRTGEKVFLECVQDMDHENMFWYRQDPGLGLRLIYFSYDVKMKEKGDIPEGYSVSREKKERFSLILESASTNQTSMYLCASSLTTSGNTICFGEGSWLTVV.

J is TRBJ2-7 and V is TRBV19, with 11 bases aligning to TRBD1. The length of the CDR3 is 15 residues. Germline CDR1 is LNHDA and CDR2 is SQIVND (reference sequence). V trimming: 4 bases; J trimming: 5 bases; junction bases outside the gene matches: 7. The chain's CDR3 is CASSTQDRGRDEQYF. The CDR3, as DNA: TGTGCCAGTAGTACTCAGGACAGGGGGCGAGACGAGCAGTACTTC.

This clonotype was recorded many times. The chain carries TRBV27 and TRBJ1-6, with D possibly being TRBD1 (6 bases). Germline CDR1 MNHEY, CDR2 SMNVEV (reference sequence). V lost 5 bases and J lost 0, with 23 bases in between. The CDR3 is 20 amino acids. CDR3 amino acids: CASSPRTPWDTSSYNSPLHF. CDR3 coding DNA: TGTGCCAGCAGTCCGAGAACCCCCTGGGACACTAGCTCCTATAATTCACCCCTCCACTTT.